The next 9 T cell receptor beta chains were all read from a single sample in a study of cytomegalovirus exposure and HLA in healthy donors. A multiplex PCR was run with 60 Vbeta primers and 13 Jbeta primers. Produced via immunoSEQ multiplex PCR; TCRdb's table is partial and in-frame only. The sample yields fewer than 200,000 clones, around 80% seen once. Sequenced material: PBMCs. These receptors originate from a woman aged 25 to 39 in good health and CMV-seronegative.

This rearrangement joins TRBV6-1 to TRBJ1-4; TRBD1 aligns across 8 bases. Germline CDR1 MNHNS, CDR2 SASEGT. Trimming at V came to 8 bases and at J to 3 bases, leaving 5 bases not matched to a gene. CDR3 length equals 14 residues. The CDR3 DNA sequence: TGTGCCAGCGGGCTCAGGGGGCCTAATGAAAAACTGTTTTTT. This sequence encodes CASGLRGPNEKLFF.

This sequence joins TRBV11-2 and TRBJ2-7, with TRBD1 identical over 9 bases. With 4 bases clipped from V and 6 bases from J, the junction kept 10 bases outside the gene matches. In germline, CDR1 is SGHAT, CDR2 FQNNGV. The CDR3 contains 15 residues. The CDR3 loop reads CASSSPDRGLIEQYF. The CDR3 nucleotides read TGTGCCAGCAGCTCTCCGGACAGGGGTCTAATCGAGCAGTACTTC.

The CDR3 loop is CASRPGPPYEQYF. Written as DNA, the CDR3 is TGTGCCAGCAGGCCAGGGCCGCCCTACGAGCAGTACTTC. The V call is TRBV28, the J call TRBJ2-7; tentatively, D is TRBD1 (5 bases). The V end lost 6 bases, the J end lost 2 bases, and 11 bases lay between the germline ends. CDR3 length: 13 amino acids. Germline CDR1 MDHEN, CDR2 SYDVKM. Full variable domain (rest looked up from reference TRBV28 and TRBJ2-7): DVKVTQSSRYLVKRTGEKVFLECVQDMDHENMFWYRQDPGLGLRLIYFSYDVKMKEKGDIPEGYSVSREKKERFSLILESASTNQTSMYLCASRPGPPYEQYFGPGTRLTVT.

The chain carries TRBV5-4 and TRBJ1-2; maybe TRBD1 (6 bases). CDR1 SGHNT and CDR2 YYREEE come from the germline V gene (reference sequence). Trimming cost V 1 base and J 4 bases, with 11 bases left between them. The CDR3 has 14 residues. The CDR3 DNA sequence: TGTGCCAGCAGCTTGTCGACAGGTCCCTATGGCTACACCTTC. Its protein is CASSLSTGPYGYTF.

The gene calls are TRBV29-1 and TRBJ1-4; possible D gene TRBD1, 5 bases. This CDR3 spans 13 amino acids. The germline V gene encodes CDR1 SQVTM and CDR2 ANQGSEA. Trimming shortened V by 3 bases and J by 6 bases, and 11 bases separated the two germline ends. The CDR3 coding sequence is TGCAGCGTTGATCCGGGGGGGGATGAAAAACTGTTTTTT. Protein product: CSVDPGGDEKLFF.

The chain uses TRBV9 and TRBJ1-1; D is perhaps TRBD1 (6 bases). Trimming removed 3 bases at V and 4 bases at J, with 16 bases between. Germline CDR1 SGDLS, CDR2 YYNGEE. The CDR3 loop spans 15 amino acids. This CDR3 is CASSALPSGATEAFF. CDR3 nucleotides: TGTGCCAGCAGCGCCCTTCCATCAGGGGCCACTGAAGCTTTCTTT. Full variable domain (outside the CDR3, taken from reference TRBV9 and TRBJ1-1): DSGVTQTPKHLITATGQRVTLRCSPRSGDLSVYWYQQSLDQGLQFLIQYYNGEERAKGNILERFSAQQFPDLHSELNLSSLELGDSALYFCASSALPSGATEAFFGQGTRLTVV.

The chain is built from TRBV4-2 and TRBJ2-1; a weak D match, TRBD1 (6 bases). This CDR3 spans 21 amino acids. V lost 3 bases to trimming and J lost 7 bases, with 34 bases between them. Germline CDR1 is LGHNA and CDR2 is YNFKEQ. The CDR3 coding sequence is TGTGCCAGCAGCCAGGACACCCAGGGGTGGTTAACCCTCCCTAGGAGAAATGAGCAGTTCTTC. It yields the protein CASSQDTQGWLTLPRRNEQFF.

This clone has a count of ten or more. At the DNA level, this CDR3 is encoded by other sequences in the same sample as well. This chain uses TRBV30 with TRBJ2-7, with TRBD1 as a possible D gene (7 bases). CDR1 and CDR2 from the germline V gene are GTSNPN and SVGIG (reference sequence). Trimming took off 3 bases at V and 2 bases at J, with 14 bases between the two ends. The CDR3 spans 14 residues. Written as DNA, the CDR3 is TGTGCCTGGAGCCGCGGGACAGTGACCTACGAGCAGTACTTC. As protein: CAWSRGTVTYEQYF.

V gene TRBV18 combines with J gene TRBJ2-1; the match to TRBD2 covers 9 bases. The CDR3 consists of 20 residues. The germline gives CDR1 KGHSH, CDR2 LQKENI. Trimming cost V 0 bases and J 2 bases; bases outside gene matches: 14. The chain's CDR3 is CASSPPAGGRAIGPYNEQFF. CDR3 bases: TGTGCCAGCTCACCACCGGCAGGCGGGAGGGCCATTGGGCCCTACAATGAGCAGTTCTTC.